A single sample is the source of the 20 T cell receptor beta chains below, sequenced in a study of human T cells and chemical hapten exposure. Each CDR3 protein gets one entry after TCRdb re-called the RACE reads with MiXCR. The table has about 80,000 distinct CDR3 sequences, around 13% seen once. As for time point: pre-sensitization, week 0. Documented treatment: therapeutic diphenylcyclopropenone sensitization with weekly scalp DPC. The sequences come from whole blood, collected in connection with sensitization to the hapten diphenylcyclopropenone (DPC). The receptors derive from a woman aged 50 to 60 with alopecia areata. Some clones in this sample may be carry-over from other donors' samples.

This clonotype was counted a few times. J is TRBJ1-1 and V is TRBV5-1, with 7 bases lining up with TRBD1. V lost 3 bases to trimming and J lost 4 bases; unmatched junction nucleotides: 9. Germline-derived CDR1 and CDR2 are SGHRS and YFSETQ. The CDR3 totals 15 residues. CDR3 nucleotides: TGCGCCAGCAGCTCAGGAGGGACAGCCGGCACTGAAGCTTTCTTT. It encodes CASSSGGTAGTEAFF.

This chain links TRBV27 with TRBJ2-4, with a possible D match to TRBD2 (5 bases). V lost 4 bases, J lost 4 bases, and 11 bases lay in between. The CDR3 has 14 amino acids. CDR1 and CDR2 (germline): MNHEY, SMNVEV (reference sequence). CDR3 sequence (DNA): TGTGCCAGCAGTTCTCTAGCAGGAAAAAACATTCAGTACTTC. Amino acids: CASSSLAGKNIQYF.

A few counts support this clonotype. This chain's CDR3 is CASSQDVSGMQYF. The CDR3 nucleotides read TGTGCCAGCAGCCAAGATGTATCGGGAATGCAGTACTTC. The genes are TRBV3-1 and TRBJ2-7; maybe TRBD2 (5 bases). Germline-derived CDR1 and CDR2 are LGHDT and YNNKEL (reference sequence). The CDR3 totals 13 residues. Trimming cost V 0 bases and J 9 bases, with 12 bases left between them.

Only a few counts were recorded for this clonotype. This chain connects TRBV7-9 to TRBJ2-1; D not certain. Germline V lookup: CDR1 SEHNR, CDR2 FQNEAQ (reference sequence). The length of the CDR3 is 11 residues. V was pared by 8 bases and J by 8 bases, with 10 bases between. This CDR3 is CASSATHEQFF. CDR3 nucleotides: TGTGCCAGCTCTGCAACGCATGAGCAGTTCTTC.

This chain joins TRBV20-1 and TRBJ2-1; D not resolved. Germline assignment: CDR1 DFQATT and CDR2 SNEGSKA (reference sequence). This CDR3 comprises 13 residues. Between the trimmed V and J ends, which lost 3 bases and 9 bases, there was a span of 15 bases. CDR3 loop: CSASVSMAAEQFF. The CDR3 region has the DNA TGCAGTGCTAGTGTATCGATGGCCGCTGAGCAGTTCTTC.

J is TRBJ2-3 and V is TRBV29-1, with TRBD1 as a possible D gene (5 bases). The germline V gene has CDR1 SQVTM and CDR2 ANQGSEA. V was pared by 3 bases and J by 1 base, with 8 bases between. This CDR3 region has 13 residues. The CDR3 coding sequence is TGCAGCGTTGAGGAACAGGGCACAGATACGCAGTATTTT. It is translated as CSVEEQGTDTQYF.

This clonotype has a count of ten or more. The chain combines TRBV20-1 with TRBJ1-5, with a possible D match to TRBD1 (5 bases). The germline V and J ends were trimmed by 6 bases and 7 bases, with 19 bases remaining between them. This CDR3 has 14 residues. CDR1 DFQATT and CDR2 SNEGSKA come from the germline V gene (reference sequence). CDR3 residues: CSARASTSRQPQHF. In nucleotides, the CDR3 is TGCAGTGCCAGGGCGTCGACCTCAAGGCAGCCCCAGCATTTT.

This clonotype has only a few counts. The J gene is TRBJ2-1, the V gene TRBV27; 11 bases match TRBD2. Trimming cost V 6 bases and J 11 bases; bases outside gene matches: 9. Germline-derived CDR1 and CDR2 are MNHEY and SMNVEV (reference sequence). This CDR3 is built from 14 residues. CDR3 protein: CASRLAGASPQQFF. CDR3 DNA sequence: TGTGCCAGCAGACTAGCGGGAGCCAGCCCCCAGCAGTTCTTC.

This clonotype was recorded many times. The gene calls are TRBV20-1 and TRBJ1-4, with TRBD1 matching over 7 bases. Trimming took 6 bases from V and 7 from J; bases not matched to a gene: 8. CDR1 DFQATT and CDR2 SNEGSKA come from the germline V gene (reference sequence). There are 13 residues in the CDR3. The CDR3 region has the DNA TGCAGTGCAACAGGGGAGGGTAGTGAAAAACTGTTTTTT. Its protein product is CSATGEGSEKLFF.

The V call is TRBV7-8, the J call TRBJ2-4; unclear D gene. The CDR3 covers 12 residues. Trimming pared 5 bases from V and 8 bases from J, leaving 10 bases between. CDR1 SGHVS and CDR2 FQNEAQ come from the germline V gene. The CDR3 region has the DNA TGTGCCAGCAGCCCCTCGGTGGACATTCAGTACTTC. It encodes CASSPSVDIQYF.

This clonotype was seen repeatedly, ten times or more. The V and J genes are TRBV29-1 and TRBJ1-5; 7 bases fit TRBD1. The CDR3 length is 12 residues. The junction had 4 bases not matched to a gene; V was cut back by 7 bases and J by 4 bases. CDR1 SQVTM and CDR2 ANQGSEA come from the germline V gene. The CDR3 spells CSAGQLNQPQHF. The CDR3 DNA sequence: TGCAGCGCGGGACAGCTAAATCAGCCCCAGCATTTT.

The chain carries TRBV7-6 and TRBJ2-3; 8 bases are shared with TRBD2. The length of the CDR3 is 19 residues. J gave up 5 bases and V 4 bases, and 20 bases lay outside the gene matches. The germline gives CDR1 SGHVS, CDR2 FNYEAQ. The CDR3 DNA reads as TGTGCCAGCAGCTACGACCCTCCCGGGGGGGCCGGGCTTGGAGATACGCAGTATTTT. It specifies CASSYDPPGGAGLGDTQYF.

This clonotype was picked up a small number of times. The genes are TRBV4-1 and TRBJ2-3; D may be TRBD1 or TRBD2 (5 bases each). The germline V gene has CDR1 MGHRA and CDR2 YSYEKL. V was cut by 4 bases and J by 5 bases, with 25 bases left in between. The length of the CDR3 is 18 residues. This CDR3 reads CASSLLPRDPRRKDTQYF. DNA for the CDR3: TGCGCCAGCAGCCTTTTACCACGGGACCCCCGAAGGAAAGATACGCAGTATTTT.

The chain couples TRBV29-1 to TRBJ1-5; the D is unclear. The V and J ends lost 6 bases and 0 bases respectively, with 18 bases between them. The CDR3 is 16 amino acids. The germline CDR1 and CDR2 sequences are SQVTM and ANQGSEA. The CDR3 protein is CSVANQGGNSNQPQHF. CDR3 in DNA: TGCAGCGTCGCAAATCAAGGAGGAAATAGCAATCAGCCCCAGCATTTT.

This clonotype turned up a few times. This sequence joins TRBV7-2 and TRBJ1-1, with a possible D match to TRBD1 (5 bases). CDR3 length: 13 amino acids. The V end was cut by 5 bases, the J end by 2 bases, with 9 bases between. The germline V gene has CDR1 SGHTA and CDR2 FQGNSA. The CDR3 region is CASSPGENTEAFF. The CDR3 bases are TGTGCCAGCAGCCCGGGGGAAAACACTGAAGCTTTCTTT.

Many counts were recorded for this clonotype. The chain has TRBV18 and TRBJ1-1; D possibly corresponds to TRBD1 (6 bases). The CDR3 consists of 14 residues. Germline values: CDR1 KGHSH, CDR2 LQKENI. V was shortened by 6 bases and J by 4 bases, with 15 bases between the two germline ends. As DNA, the CDR3 is TGTGCCAGCTCTCTAGGGGGGGCGGGCACTGAAGCTTTCTTT. It is translated as CASSLGGAGTEAFF.

This chain links TRBV20-1 with TRBJ2-3, with D unresolved. V shed 1 base and J shed 1 base, with 9 bases lying between them. The CDR3 runs 14 residues. Germline V gene data show CDR1 as DFQATT and CDR2 as SNEGSKA (reference sequence). CDR3: CSARGLSGTDTQYF. The CDR3, as DNA: TGCAGTGCTAGAGGTCTGTCTGGCACAGATACGCAGTATTTT.

This chain joins TRBV20-1 and TRBJ2-5; 8 nucleotides match TRBD2. Trimming cost V 3 bases and J 4 bases; bases outside gene matches: 10. Germline loops: CDR1 DFQATT, CDR2 SNEGSKA (reference sequence). The CDR3 spans 15 residues. The CDR3 sequence: CSASLSGGVPETQYF. Written as DNA, the CDR3 is TGCAGTGCTAGTCTCAGCGGGGGAGTCCCAGAGACCCAGTACTTC.

This clonotype has more than one count but fewer than ten. The V and J genes are TRBV19 and TRBJ1-5; 12 bases are shared with TRBD1. The V and J ends lost 6 bases and 6 bases, in that order; junction bases with no gene match: 6. The CDR3 extends over 15 amino acids. The germline CDR1 and CDR2 sequences are LNHDA and SQIVND (reference sequence). CDR3 sequence reads: CASRRGTGGSQPQHF. The CDR3 DNA reads TGTGCCAGTAGGAGAGGGACAGGGGGCAGTCAGCCCCAGCATTTT.

This clonotype turned up a few times. The chain has TRBV29-1 and TRBJ2-1; 8 bases are shared with TRBD1. This CDR3 region has 11 residues. Looked up from germline, CDR1 is SQVTM and CDR2 is ANQGSEA. Trimming at V came to 6 bases and at J to 8 bases, leaving 3 bases not matched to a gene. The CDR3 nucleotides read TGCAGCGTGACAGGGGCAGATGAGCAGTTCTTC. This encodes CSVTGADEQFF.